These T cell receptor beta chains were read from a single sample in a study of blood T cell repertoires in COVID-19. This table comes from immunoSEQ multiplex PCR, and its TCRdb copy is limited to in-frame clones, with some not included. In the table there are about 160,000 clones, around four fifths of which are singletons. The sequenced sample consisted of peripheral blood. The origin of the receptors is a woman over 75 with acute or convalescent COVID-19. Both conserved end residues are part of each CDR3. Fields, in order: clone size, D gene, J gene, V gene, CDR3 protein, CDR3 DNA. A D gene is named only where the DNA matches it firmly. Not every row has a clone size; where given, it reads once, few, many or a size class.

size: NA; D: NA; J: TRBJ2-1; V: TRBV6-5; CDR3: CASRKTVNNEQFF; DNA: TGTGCCAGCCGAAAGACAGTTAACAATGAGCAGTTCTTC
size: NA; D: TRBD2; J: TRBJ2-1; V: TRBV19; CDR3: CASSKTGRVSNEQFF; DNA: TGTGCCAGTAGTAAGACCGGGAGGGTTAGCAATGAGCAGTTCTTC
size: NA; D: TRBD1; J: TRBJ1-6; V: TRBV5-5; CDR3: CASSILDRGALHF; DNA: TGTGCCAGCAGCATATTGGACAGGGGCGCCCTCCACTTT
size: few; D: NA; J: TRBJ2-7; V: TRBV29-1; CDR3: CSVDLGNYEQYF; DNA: TGCAGCGTGGACCTCGGGAATTACGAGCAGTACTTC
size: NA; D: TRBD1; J: TRBJ1-2; V: TRBV19; CDR3: CASNSRDRANYGYTF; DNA: TGTGCCAGTAACAGCCGGGACAGGGCTAACTATGGCTACACCTTC
size: NA; D: TRBD1; J: TRBJ2-3; V: TRBV2; CDR3: CASSGQGYGDTQYF; DNA: TGTGCCAGCAGTGGACAGGGGTATGGAGATACGCAGTATTTT
size: NA; D: NA; J: TRBJ1-5; V: TRBV6-5; CDR3: CASSRGSQPQHF; DNA: TGTGCCAGCAGCAGGGGCAGCCAGCCCCAGCATTTT
size: NA; D: NA; J: TRBJ2-3; V: TRBV7-6; CDR3: CASSSRRDLTDTQYF; DNA: TGTGCCAGCAGCTCTAGGCGGGACTTAACAGATACGCAGTATTTT
size: NA; D: TRBD1; J: TRBJ2-5; V: TRBV11-3; CDR3: CASSTVRDRGETQYF; DNA: TGTGCCAGCAGCACCGTAAGGGACAGGGGGGAGACCCAGTACTTC
size: NA; D: NA; J: TRBJ2-5; V: TRBV7-9; CDR3: CASSPTGSGETQYF; DNA: TGTGCCAGCAGCCCGACAGGCTCTGGGGAGACCCAGTACTTC
size: NA; D: NA; J: TRBJ2-1; V: TRBV5-5; CDR3: CASSPDLTSYNEQFF; DNA: TGTGCCAGCAGTCCGGACTTGACCTCCTACAATGAGCAGTTCTTC
size: NA; D: NA; J: TRBJ2-2; V: TRBV19; CDR3: CASTPGGGGELFF; DNA: TGTGCCAGTACCCCCGGCGGAGGCGGGGAGCTGTTTTTT
size: NA; D: TRBD2; J: TRBJ2-5; V: TRBV15; CDR3: CATSRGLAGETQYF; DNA: TGTGCCACCAGCAGAGGTCTAGCGGGAGAGACCCAGTACTTC
size: NA; D: NA; J: TRBJ1-2; V: TRBV6-5; CDR3: CATAPGSNPLYGYTF; DNA: TGTGCCACAGCTCCAGGTTCAAACCCCCTCTATGGCTACACCTTC
size: NA; D: TRBD2; J: TRBJ2-4; V: TRBV28; CDR3: CASSPRASGRRRIAKNIQYF; DNA: TGTGCCAGCAGTCCACGGGCTAGCGGGAGGAGGAGGATAGCCAAAAACATTCAGTACTTC
size: NA; D: NA; J: TRBJ1-2; V: TRBV10-3; CDR3: CAFSEAGASRGYTF; DNA: TGTGCCTTCAGTGAAGCAGGGGCCAGCCGTGGCTACACCTTC
size: NA; D: NA; J: TRBJ1-5; V: TRBV10-3; CDR3: CAISRDSNQPQHF; DNA: TGTGCCATCAGCCGAGATAGCAATCAGCCCCAGCATTTT
size: NA; D: NA; J: TRBJ1-1; V: TRBV10-3; CDR3: CAISEGGDGTEAFF; DNA: TGTGCCATCAGTGAGGGGGGGGATGGAACTGAAGCTTTCTTT
size: NA; D: NA; J: TRBJ2-5; V: TRBV19; CDR3: CASRKREALQETQYF; DNA: TGTGCCAGTAGAAAAAGGGAGGCACTCCAAGAGACCCAGTACTTC
size: NA; D: NA; J: TRBJ1-2; V: TRBV4-3; CDR3: CASSQDRTHNYYGYTF; DNA: TGCGCCAGCAGCCAAGATCGGACACACAACTATTATGGCTACACCTTC
size: NA; D: NA; J: TRBJ2-7; V: TRBV23-1; CDR3: CASSHLGHSYEQYF; DNA: TGCGCCAGCAGTCACCTAGGCCACTCCTACGAGCAGTACTTC
size: NA; D: TRBD1; J: TRBJ1-5; V: TRBV28; CDR3: CASTGQRYEPQHF; DNA: TGTGCCAGCACGGGACAGCGGTATGAGCCCCAGCATTTT
size: NA; D: NA; J: TRBJ2-5; V: TRBV5-6; CDR3: CASSPGVWGTADQETQYF; DNA: TGTGCCAGCAGCCCTGGGGTTTGGGGGACTGCTGATCAAGAGACCCAGTACTTC
size: NA; D: TRBD1; J: TRBJ1-6; V: TRBV9; CDR3: CASSERTGNSPLHF; DNA: TGTGCCAGCAGCGAGCGGACAGGAAATTCACCCCTCCACTTT
size: NA; D: NA; J: TRBJ2-7; V: TRBV6-2/TRBV6-3; CDR3: CASSRPGVMYEQYF; DNA: TGTGCCAGCAGCCGTCCCGGGGTTATGTACGAGCAGTACTTC
size: NA; D: NA; J: TRBJ2-5; V: TRBV12-3/TRBV12-4; CDR3: CASRPQGTETQYF; DNA: TGTGCCAGCAGACCACAGGGTACCGAGACCCAGTACTTC
size: NA; D: TRBD1; J: TRBJ2-5; V: TRBV28; CDR3: CASSSGQNQETQYF; DNA: TGTGCCAGCAGTTCGGGACAGAACCAAGAGACCCAGTACTTC
size: NA; D: TRBD1; J: TRBJ2-1; V: TRBV19; CDR3: CASSILTGGIWNEQFF; DNA: TGTGCCAGTAGTATCCTGACAGGGGGTATCTGGAATGAGCAGTTCTTC
size: NA; D: NA; J: TRBJ1-5; V: TRBV6-2/TRBV6-3; CDR3: CASSYPGHNNQPQHF; DNA: TGTGCCAGCAGTTATCCGGGACACAACAATCAGCCCCAGCATTTT
size: NA; D: NA; J: TRBJ2-1; V: TRBV27; CDR3: CASSLRPGDEQFF; DNA: TGTGCCAGCAGTTTAAGGCCCGGGGATGAGCAGTTCTTC
size: NA; D: TRBD1; J: TRBJ2-7; V: TRBV2; CDR3: CASLGTVDSFRYEQYF; DNA: TGTGCCAGCCTTGGGACAGTTGACTCTTTTAGGTACGAGCAGTACTTC
size: NA; D: NA; J: TRBJ1-6; V: TRBV3-1/TRBV3-2; CDR3: CASSHVVTGNSPLHF; DNA: TGTGCCAGCAGCCATGTCGTAACAGGAAATTCACCCCTCCACTTT
size: NA; D: TRBD1; J: TRBJ1-1; V: TRBV29-1; CDR3: CSSRGQGNTEAFF; DNA: TGCAGCTCCCGGGGACAGGGGAACACTGAAGCTTTCTTT